This T cell receptor (beta chain) was captured by sequencing in a study of PD-1 blockade in classical Hodgkin lymphoma. Overall study context: Patients had nivolumab dosed at 3 mg/kg, delivered intravenously every 2 weeks.

V lost 5 bases and J lost 9, with 11 bases in between. Germline CDR1 reads MDHEN; CDR2 reads SYDVKM. This CDR3 contains 12 residues. Exposure to brentuximab vedotin varied, and each patient had relapsed following autologous stem cell transplantation. This table comes from immunoSEQ multiplex PCR, and its TCRdb copy is limited to in-frame clones, with some not included. The data hold about 40,000 clones, with 76% observed a single time. As to this clone: As yet, its antigen is unknown.

Study-level results: Patients with an early start, nivolumab under 1 year after ASCT, were excluded. There was a significant rise in CD4+ TCR diversity by C4D1, with no such rise for CD8+. It was reported that newly diagnosed patients had less baseline TCR diversity than healthy donors.

The sample was peripheral blood mononuclear cells (PBMCs), taken at baseline. The chain has TRBV28 and TRBJ1-5, with D unresolved. The TCR originated in a human donor with classical Hodgkin lymphoma. The CDR3 reads CASSLQLRPQHF. The CDR3 bases are TGTGCCAGCAGTCTACAACTGAGGCCCCAGCATTTT.